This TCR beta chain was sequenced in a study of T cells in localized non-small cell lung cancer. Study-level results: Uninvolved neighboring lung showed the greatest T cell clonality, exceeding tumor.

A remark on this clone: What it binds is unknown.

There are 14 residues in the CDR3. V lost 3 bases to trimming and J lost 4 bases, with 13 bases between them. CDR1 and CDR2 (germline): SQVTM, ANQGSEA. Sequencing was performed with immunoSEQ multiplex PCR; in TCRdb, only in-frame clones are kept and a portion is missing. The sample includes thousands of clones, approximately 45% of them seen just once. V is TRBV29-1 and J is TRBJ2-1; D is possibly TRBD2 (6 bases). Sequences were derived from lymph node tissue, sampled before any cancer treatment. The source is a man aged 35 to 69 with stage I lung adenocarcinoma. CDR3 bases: TGCAGCGTTGACAACGGAGGGAGATACAATGAGCAGTTCTTC. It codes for CSVDNGGRYNEQFF.